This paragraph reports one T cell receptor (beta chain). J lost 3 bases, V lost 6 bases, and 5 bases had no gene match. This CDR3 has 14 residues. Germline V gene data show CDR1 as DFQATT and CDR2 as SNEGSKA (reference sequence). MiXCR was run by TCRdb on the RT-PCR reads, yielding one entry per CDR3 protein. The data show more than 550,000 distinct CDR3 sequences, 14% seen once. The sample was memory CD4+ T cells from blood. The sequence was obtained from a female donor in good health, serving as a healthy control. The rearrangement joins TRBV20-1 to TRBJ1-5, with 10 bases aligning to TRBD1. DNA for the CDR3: TGCAGTGCCGTGACAGGGGGCAACAATCAGCCCCAGCATTTT. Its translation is CSAVTGGNNQPQHF.